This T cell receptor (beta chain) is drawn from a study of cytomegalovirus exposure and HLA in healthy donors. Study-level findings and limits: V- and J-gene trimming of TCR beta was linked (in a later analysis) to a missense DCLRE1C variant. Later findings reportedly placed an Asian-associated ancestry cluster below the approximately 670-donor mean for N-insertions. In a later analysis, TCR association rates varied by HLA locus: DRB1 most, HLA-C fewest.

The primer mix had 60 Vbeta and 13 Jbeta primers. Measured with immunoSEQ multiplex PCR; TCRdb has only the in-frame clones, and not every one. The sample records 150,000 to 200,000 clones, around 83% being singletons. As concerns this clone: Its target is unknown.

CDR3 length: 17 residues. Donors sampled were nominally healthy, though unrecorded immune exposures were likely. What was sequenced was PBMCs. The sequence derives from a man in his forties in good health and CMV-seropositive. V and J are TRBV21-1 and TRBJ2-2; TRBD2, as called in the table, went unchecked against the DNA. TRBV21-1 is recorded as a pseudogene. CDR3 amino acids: CASSKLRREGNTGELFF. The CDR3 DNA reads TGTGCCAGCAGCAAACTTCGGCGGGAGGGGAACACCGGGGAGCTGTTTTTT.